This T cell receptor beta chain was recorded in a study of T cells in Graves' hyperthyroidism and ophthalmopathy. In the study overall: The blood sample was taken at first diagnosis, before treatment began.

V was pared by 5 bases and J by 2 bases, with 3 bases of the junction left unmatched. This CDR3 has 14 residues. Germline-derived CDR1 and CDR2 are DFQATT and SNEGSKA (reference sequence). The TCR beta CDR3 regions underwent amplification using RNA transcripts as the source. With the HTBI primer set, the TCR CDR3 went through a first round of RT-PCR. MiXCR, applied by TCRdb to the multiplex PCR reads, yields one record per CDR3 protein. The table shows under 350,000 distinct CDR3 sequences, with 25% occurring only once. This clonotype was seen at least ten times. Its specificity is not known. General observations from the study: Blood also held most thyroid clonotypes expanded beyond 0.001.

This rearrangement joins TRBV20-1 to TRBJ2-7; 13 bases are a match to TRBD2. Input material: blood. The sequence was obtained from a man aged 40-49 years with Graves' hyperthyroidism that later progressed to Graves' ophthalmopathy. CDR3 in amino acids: CSARGLAGAYEQYF. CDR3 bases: TGCAGTGCTCGAGGACTAGCGGGAGCCTACGAGCAGTACTTC.